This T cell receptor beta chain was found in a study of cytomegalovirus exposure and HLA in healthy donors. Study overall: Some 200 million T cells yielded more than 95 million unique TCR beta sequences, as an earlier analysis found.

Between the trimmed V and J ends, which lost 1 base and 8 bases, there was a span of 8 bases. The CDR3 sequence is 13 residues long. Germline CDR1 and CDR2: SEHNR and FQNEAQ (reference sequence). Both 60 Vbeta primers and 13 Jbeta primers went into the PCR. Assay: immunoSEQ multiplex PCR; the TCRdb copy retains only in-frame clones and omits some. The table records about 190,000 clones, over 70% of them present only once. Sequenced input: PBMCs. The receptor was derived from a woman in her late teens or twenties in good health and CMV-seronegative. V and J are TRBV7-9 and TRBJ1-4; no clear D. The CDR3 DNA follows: TGTGCCAGCAGCTTAGGTGAGGGCGAAAAACTGTTTTTT. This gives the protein CASSLGEGEKLFF. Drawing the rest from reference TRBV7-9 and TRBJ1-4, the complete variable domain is DTGVSQNPRHKITKRGQNVTFRCDPISEHNRLYWYRQTLGQGPEFLTYFQNEAQLEKSRLLSDRFSAERPKGSFSTLEIQRTEQGDSAMYLCASSLGEGEKLFFGSGTQLSVL.